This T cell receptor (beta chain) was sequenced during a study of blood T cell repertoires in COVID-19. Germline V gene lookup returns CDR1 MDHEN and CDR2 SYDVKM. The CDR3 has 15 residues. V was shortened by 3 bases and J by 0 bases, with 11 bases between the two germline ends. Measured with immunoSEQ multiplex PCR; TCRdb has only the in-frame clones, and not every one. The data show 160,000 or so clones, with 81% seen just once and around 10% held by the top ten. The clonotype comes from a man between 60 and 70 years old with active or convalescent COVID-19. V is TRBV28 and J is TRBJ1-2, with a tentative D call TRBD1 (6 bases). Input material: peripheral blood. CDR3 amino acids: CASSFTTGANYGYTF. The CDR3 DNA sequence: TGTGCCAGCAGTTTTACGACAGGAGCTAACTATGGCTACACCTTC.